The 11 T cell receptor beta chains presented below share a single source sample, sequenced in a study of blood T cell repertoires in COVID-19 (dated by TCRdb to 2019 to 2021). The library was generated by the immunoSEQ multiplex PCR assay. TCRdb holds this immuneACCESS table with in-frame rearrangements only. Some clones are missing; in checked studies, unresolved V genes explain under half, and the rest has no known cause. A total of a few hundred thousand clones appear in this sample, 70% to 90% of them only once. The top ten constitute approximately 1.5% of the sample. Material for sequencing was PBMCs or T cells enriched from blood (not recorded which). The receptors were sampled from a woman aged 18-29 years who had been exposed to COVID-19.

This clone has a single count. The chain couples TRBV7-9 to TRBJ2-4; possibly TRBD2 for D (6 bases). Between the trimmed V and J ends, which lost 1 base and 1 base, there was a span of 11 bases. CDR1 and CDR2 from the germline V gene are SEHNR and FQNEAQ (reference sequence). The CDR3 is 16 amino acids. CDR3 nucleotides: TGTGCCAGCAGCTTAGATCCCCGGGGGGCCAAAAACATTCAGTACTTC. Protein product: CASSLDPRGAKNIQYF.

V and J are TRBV29-1 and TRBJ2-5, with 14 bases lining up with TRBD2. CDR3 length: 16 amino acids. The germline V gene has CDR1 SQVTM and CDR2 ANQGSEA. Germline trimming cut 4 bases from V and 5 bases from J; bases unmatched to any gene: 9. CDR3 region: CSVVRAGTSGGETQYF. The CDR3 bases are TGCAGCGTTGTAAGGGCTGGGACTAGCGGGGGTGAGACCCAGTACTTC.

This chain joins TRBV10-3 and TRBJ2-1; 10 nucleotides align to TRBD2. J was trimmed by 2 bases and V by 6 bases; bases with no gene match: 7. There are 16 residues in the CDR3. The germline V gene has CDR1 ENHRY and CDR2 SYGVKD. As DNA, the CDR3 is TGTGCCATCAGAACTATTACTAGCGGGGCCTACAATGAGCAGTTCTTC. It encodes CAIRTITSGAYNEQFF.

The chain recombines TRBV28 with TRBJ2-7; 7 bases map to TRBD1. The CDR3 covers 16 residues. Germline lookup yields CDR1 MDHEN and CDR2 SYDVKM. Unmatched junction bases numbered 9, after V lost 2 bases and J lost 2 bases. The CDR3 bases are TGTGCCAGCAGTTTAACGATCGGGCAGGGGGCCTACGAGCAGTACTTC. Its protein product is CASSLTIGQGAYEQYF. Full variable domain (outside the CDR3, taken from reference TRBV28 and TRBJ2-7): DVKVTQSSRYLVKRTGEKVFLECVQDMDHENMFWYRQDPGLGLRLIYFSYDVKMKEKGDIPEGYSVSREKKERFSLILESASTNQTSMYLCASSLTIGQGAYEQYFGPGTRLTVT.

V usage is TRBV12-3 or TRBV12-4 and J usage is TRBJ1-1; a weak D match, TRBD1 (6 bases). The germline V and J ends were trimmed by 7 bases and 6 bases, with 12 bases remaining between them. This CDR3 contains 12 residues. The CDR3 reads CASNQGLSEAFF. The CDR3 DNA reads TGTGCCAGCAACCAGGGGCTCTCTGAAGCTTTCTTT.

The gene calls are TRBV14 and TRBJ1-2; D perhaps matches TRBD1 (5 bases). V lost 0 bases and J 5 bases, leaving 13 bases between the germline ends. CDR1 is SGHDN and CDR2 is FVKESK in the germline V gene. The length of the CDR3 is 15 residues. The CDR3 region is CASSQDMAGWYGYTF. The CDR3 nucleotides are TGTGCCAGCAGCCAAGATATGGCAGGGTGGTATGGCTACACCTTC.

The chain links TRBV5-8 to TRBJ2-1; tentative D call: TRBD2 (5 bases). The length of the CDR3 is 13 residues. The germline V gene has CDR1 SGHTS and CDR2 YDEGEE. The V and J ends lost 0 bases and 9 bases respectively, with 10 bases between them. The CDR3 nucleotides read TGTGCCAGCAGCTTGGGGGAGAGTGCTGAGCAGTTCTTC. Translation gives CASSLGESAEQFF.

This clone was picked up a small number of times. The rearrangement uses TRBV6-2 or TRBV6-3 and TRBJ1-6; TRBD1 aligns across 7 bases. Germline V CDR1 and CDR2: MNHEY, SVGEGT. Trimming took 6 bases from V and 7 from J; bases not matched to a gene: 12. This CDR3 has 16 amino acids. CDR3 in amino acids: CASSPRAGTENSPLHF. Written as DNA, the CDR3 is TGTGCCAGCAGCCCCCGGGCCGGGACAGAGAATTCACCCCTCCACTTT.

The sample holds one count of this clone. The chain couples TRBV27 to TRBJ1-1; D is perhaps TRBD1 (5 bases). The CDR3 consists of 13 residues. Trimming removed 9 bases from V and 1 base from J, with 12 bases in between. Germline lookup yields CDR1 MNHEY and CDR2 SMNVEV (reference sequence). CDR3 loop: CASNGGGNTEAFF. In DNA, the CDR3 is TGTGCCAGTAACGGCGGGGGGAACACTGAAGCTTTCTTT.

The chain recombines TRBV28 with TRBJ1-5; a possible D gene is TRBD1 (5 bases). The CDR3 runs 15 residues. CDR1 MDHEN and CDR2 SYDVKM come from the germline V gene. V was shortened by 5 bases and J by 0 bases, with 11 bases between the two germline ends. CDR3 sequence reads: CASSSFQGSNQPQHF. The CDR3 DNA reads TGTGCCAGCAGTAGCTTCCAGGGTAGCAATCAGCCCCAGCATTTT.

The CDR3 nucleotides read TGTGCCAGCAGTTCCGCCGGGACAGTCCTATACGAGCAGTACTTC. Its translation is CASSSAGTVLYEQYF. The gene calls are TRBV6-5 and TRBJ2-7; 7 positions match TRBD1. The CDR3 consists of 15 residues. The germline V gene encodes CDR1 MNHEY and CDR2 SVGAGI. V shed 4 bases and J 4 bases; nucleotides not matched to a gene: 10.